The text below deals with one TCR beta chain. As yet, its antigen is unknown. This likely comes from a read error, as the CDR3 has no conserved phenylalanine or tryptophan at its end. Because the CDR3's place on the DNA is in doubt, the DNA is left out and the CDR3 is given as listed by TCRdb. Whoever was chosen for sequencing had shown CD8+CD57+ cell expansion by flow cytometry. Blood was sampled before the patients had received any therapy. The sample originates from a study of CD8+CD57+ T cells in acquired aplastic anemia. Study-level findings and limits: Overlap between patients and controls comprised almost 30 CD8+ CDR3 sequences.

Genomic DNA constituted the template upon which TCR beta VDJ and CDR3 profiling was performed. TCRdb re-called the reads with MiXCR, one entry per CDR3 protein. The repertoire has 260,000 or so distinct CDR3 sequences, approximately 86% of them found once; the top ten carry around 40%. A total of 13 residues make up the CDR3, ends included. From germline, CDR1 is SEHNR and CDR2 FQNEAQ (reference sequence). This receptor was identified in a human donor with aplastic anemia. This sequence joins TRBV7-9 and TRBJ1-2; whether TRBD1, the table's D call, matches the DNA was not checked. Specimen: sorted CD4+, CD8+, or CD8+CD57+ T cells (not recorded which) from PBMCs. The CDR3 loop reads CASSLEPGERYIV.